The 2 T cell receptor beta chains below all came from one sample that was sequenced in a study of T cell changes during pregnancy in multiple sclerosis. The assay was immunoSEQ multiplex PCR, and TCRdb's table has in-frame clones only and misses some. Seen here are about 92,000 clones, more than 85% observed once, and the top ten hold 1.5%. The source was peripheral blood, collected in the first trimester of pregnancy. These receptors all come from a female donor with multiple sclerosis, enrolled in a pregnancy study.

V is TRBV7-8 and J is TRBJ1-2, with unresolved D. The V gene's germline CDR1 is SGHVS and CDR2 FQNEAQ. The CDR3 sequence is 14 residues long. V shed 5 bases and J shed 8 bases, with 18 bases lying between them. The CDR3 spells CASSQTGRGRGYTF. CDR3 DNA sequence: TGTGCCAGCAGCCAGACCGGTCGGGGTCGCGGCTACACCTTC.

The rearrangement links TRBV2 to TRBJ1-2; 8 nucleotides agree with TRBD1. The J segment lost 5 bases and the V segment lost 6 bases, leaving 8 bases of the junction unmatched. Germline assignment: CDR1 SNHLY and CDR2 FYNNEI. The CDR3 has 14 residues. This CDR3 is CASSASRGLYGYTF. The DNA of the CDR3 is TGTGCCAGCAGCGCATCCAGGGGGCTTTATGGCTACACCTTC.